The T cell receptor (beta chain) described here comes from a study of Ad26.COV2.S vaccination and SARS-CoV-2 variants. Trimming stripped 1 base from V and 6 bases from J, with 13 bases between. CDR3 length: 15 amino acids. Germline-derived CDR1 and CDR2 are MGHRA and YSYEKL. TCRdb's copy holds only in-frame clones and misses some; the assay was immunoSEQ multiplex PCR. Of over 300,000 clones listed, roughly 80% are singletons. The treatment here: 19 received Ad26.COV2.S at low or high dose, single or two shots; about 5 received placebo; per-sample allocation not given. After the first vaccine or placebo injection, samples were drawn on day 63.

The rearrangement links TRBV4-1 to TRBJ2-1; possibly TRBD2 for D (6 bases). The clonotype was recovered from a person between 18 and 65 years old who received the Ad26.COV2.S COVID-19 vaccine or a placebo. The sequenced sample was peripheral blood, obtained in a trial of Ad26.COV2.S vaccine versus placebo. CDR3 in amino acids: CASSQGVQEGNEQFF. CDR3 sequence (DNA): TGCGCCAGCAGCCAAGGGGTACAGGAGGGCAATGAGCAGTTCTTC.